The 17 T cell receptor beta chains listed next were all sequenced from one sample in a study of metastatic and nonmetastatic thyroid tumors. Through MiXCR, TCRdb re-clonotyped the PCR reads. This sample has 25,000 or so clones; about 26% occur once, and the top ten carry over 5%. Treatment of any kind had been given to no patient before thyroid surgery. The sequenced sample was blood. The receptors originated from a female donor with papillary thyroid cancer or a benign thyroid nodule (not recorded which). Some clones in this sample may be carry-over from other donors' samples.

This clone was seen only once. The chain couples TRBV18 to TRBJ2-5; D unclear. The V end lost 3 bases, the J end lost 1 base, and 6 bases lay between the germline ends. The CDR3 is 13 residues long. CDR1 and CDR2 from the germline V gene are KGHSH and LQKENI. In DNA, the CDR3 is TGTGCCAGCTCACCCGCGTTCCAAGAGACCCAGTACTTC. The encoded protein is CASSPAFQETQYF.

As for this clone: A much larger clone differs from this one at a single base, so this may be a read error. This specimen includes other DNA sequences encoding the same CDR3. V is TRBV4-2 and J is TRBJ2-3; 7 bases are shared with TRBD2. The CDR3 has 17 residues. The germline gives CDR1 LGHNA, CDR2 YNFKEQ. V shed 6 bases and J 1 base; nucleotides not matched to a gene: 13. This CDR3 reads CASRTDLAGVGTDTQYF. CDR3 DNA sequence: TGTGCCAGCAGGACTGATCTCGCGGGAGTCGGCACAGATACGCAGTATTTT.

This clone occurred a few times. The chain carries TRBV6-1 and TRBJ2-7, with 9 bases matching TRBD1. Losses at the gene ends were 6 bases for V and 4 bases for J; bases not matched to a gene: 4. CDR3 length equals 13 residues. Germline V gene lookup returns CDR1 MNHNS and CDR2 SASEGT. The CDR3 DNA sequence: TGTGCCAGCAGGGGACAGGGCCCATACGAGCAGTACTTC. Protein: CASRGQGPYEQYF.

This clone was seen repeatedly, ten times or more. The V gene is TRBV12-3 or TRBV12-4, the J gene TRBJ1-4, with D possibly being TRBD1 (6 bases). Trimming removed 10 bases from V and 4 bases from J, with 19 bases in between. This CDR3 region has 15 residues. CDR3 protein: CATSLNRENNEKLFF. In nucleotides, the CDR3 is TGTGCCACCTCCTTAAACAGGGAGAATAATGAAAAACTGTTTTTT.

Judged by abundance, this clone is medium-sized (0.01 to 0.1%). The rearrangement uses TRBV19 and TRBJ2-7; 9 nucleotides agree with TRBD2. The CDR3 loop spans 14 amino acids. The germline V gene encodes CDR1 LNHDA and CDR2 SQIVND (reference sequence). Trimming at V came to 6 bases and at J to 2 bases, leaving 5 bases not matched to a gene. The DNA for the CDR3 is TGTGCCAGTAGCCGGACTAGCGCAACCTACGAGCAGTACGTC. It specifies CASSRTSATYEQYV.

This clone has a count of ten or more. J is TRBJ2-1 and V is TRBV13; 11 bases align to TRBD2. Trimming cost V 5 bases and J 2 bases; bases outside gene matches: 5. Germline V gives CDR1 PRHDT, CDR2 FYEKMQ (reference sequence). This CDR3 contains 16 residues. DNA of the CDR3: TGTGCCAGCAGCACAGCTAGCGGGAGGACCTACAATGAGCAGTTCTTC. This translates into CASSTASGRTYNEQFF.

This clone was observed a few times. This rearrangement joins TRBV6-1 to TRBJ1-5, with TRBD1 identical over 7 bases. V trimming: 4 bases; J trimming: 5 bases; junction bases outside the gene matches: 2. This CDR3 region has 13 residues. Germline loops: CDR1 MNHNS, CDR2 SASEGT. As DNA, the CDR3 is TGTGCCAGCAGTGGAACAGGGGATCAGCCCCAGCATTTT. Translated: CASSGTGDQPQHF.

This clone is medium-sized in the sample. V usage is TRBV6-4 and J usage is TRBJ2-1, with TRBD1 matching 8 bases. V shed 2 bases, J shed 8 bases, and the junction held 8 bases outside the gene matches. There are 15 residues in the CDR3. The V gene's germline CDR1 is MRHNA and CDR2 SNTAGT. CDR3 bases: TGTGCCAGCAGTGACAAGGCAGGGGGCGGGGATGAGCAGTTCTTC. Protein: CASSDKAGGGDEQFF.

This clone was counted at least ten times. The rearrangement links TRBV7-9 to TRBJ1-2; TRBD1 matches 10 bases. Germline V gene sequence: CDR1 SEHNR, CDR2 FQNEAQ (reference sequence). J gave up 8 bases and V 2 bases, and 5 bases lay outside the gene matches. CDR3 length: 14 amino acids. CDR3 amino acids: CASSLSGTGDGYTF. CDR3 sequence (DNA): TGTGCCAGCAGCTTATCCGGGACAGGGGACGGCTACACCTTC.

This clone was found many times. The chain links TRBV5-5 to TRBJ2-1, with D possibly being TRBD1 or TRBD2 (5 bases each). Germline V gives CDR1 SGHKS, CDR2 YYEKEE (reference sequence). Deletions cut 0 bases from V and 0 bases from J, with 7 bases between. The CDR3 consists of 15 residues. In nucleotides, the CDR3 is TGTGCCAGCAGCTTGGGGGGGTTCTCCTACAATGAGCAGTTCTTC. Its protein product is CASSLGGFSYNEQFF.

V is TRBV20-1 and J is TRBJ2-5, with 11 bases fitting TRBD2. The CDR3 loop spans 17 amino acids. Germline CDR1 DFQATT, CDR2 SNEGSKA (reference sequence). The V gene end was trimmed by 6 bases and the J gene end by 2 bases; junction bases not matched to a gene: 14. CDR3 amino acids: CSADTITSGGDQETQYF. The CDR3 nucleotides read TGCAGTGCCGACACCATTACTAGCGGGGGCGATCAAGAGACCCAGTACTTC.

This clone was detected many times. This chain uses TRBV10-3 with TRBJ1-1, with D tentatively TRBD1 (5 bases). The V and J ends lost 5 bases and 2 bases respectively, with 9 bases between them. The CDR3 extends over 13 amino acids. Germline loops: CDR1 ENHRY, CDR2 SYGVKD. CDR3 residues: CAISTDRNTEAFF. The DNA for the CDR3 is TGTGCCATCAGTACTGACAGAAACACTGAAGCTTTCTTT.

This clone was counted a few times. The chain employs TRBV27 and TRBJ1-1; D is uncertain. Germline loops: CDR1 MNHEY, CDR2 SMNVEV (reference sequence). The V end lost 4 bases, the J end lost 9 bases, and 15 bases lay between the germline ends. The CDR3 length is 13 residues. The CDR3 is CASSYAPYRKAFF. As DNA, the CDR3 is TGTGCCAGCAGTTATGCGCCGTATCGGAAAGCTTTCTTT.

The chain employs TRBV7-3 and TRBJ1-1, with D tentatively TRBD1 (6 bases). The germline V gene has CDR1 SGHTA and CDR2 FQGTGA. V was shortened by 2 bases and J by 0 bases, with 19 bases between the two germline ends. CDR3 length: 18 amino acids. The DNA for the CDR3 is TGTGCCAGCAGCTTATCGTTACAGGGACTCCGCATGAACACTGAAGCTTTCTTT. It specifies CASSLSLQGLRMNTEAFF. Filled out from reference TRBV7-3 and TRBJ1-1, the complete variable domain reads GAGVSQTPSNKVTEKGKYVELRCDPISGHTALYWYRQSLGQGPEFLIYFQGTGAADDSGLPNDRFFAVRPEGSVSTLKIQRTERGDSAVYLCASSLSLQGLRMNTEAFFGQGTRLTVV.

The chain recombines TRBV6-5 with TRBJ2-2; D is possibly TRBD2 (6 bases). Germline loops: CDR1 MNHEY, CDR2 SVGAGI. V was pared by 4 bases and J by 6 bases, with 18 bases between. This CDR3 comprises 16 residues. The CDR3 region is CASSWLQAEGPGELFF. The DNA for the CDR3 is TGTGCCAGCAGTTGGTTACAGGCGGAGGGACCCGGGGAGCTGTTTTTT.

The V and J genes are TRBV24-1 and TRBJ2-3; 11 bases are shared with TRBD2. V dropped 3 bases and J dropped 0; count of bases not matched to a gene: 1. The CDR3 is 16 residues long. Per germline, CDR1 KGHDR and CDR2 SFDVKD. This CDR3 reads CATSDLAGGSTDTQYF. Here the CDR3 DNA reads TGTGCCACCAGTGATCTAGCGGGGGGAAGCACAGATACGCAGTATTTT.

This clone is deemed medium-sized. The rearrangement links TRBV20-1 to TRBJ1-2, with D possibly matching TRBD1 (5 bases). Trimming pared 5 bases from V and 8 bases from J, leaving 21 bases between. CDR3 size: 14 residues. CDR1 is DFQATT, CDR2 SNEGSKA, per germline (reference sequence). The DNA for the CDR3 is TGCAGTGCTGAGGGTGGGTTTGGTAGGGGCGGCTACACCTTC. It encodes CSAEGGFGRGGYTF.